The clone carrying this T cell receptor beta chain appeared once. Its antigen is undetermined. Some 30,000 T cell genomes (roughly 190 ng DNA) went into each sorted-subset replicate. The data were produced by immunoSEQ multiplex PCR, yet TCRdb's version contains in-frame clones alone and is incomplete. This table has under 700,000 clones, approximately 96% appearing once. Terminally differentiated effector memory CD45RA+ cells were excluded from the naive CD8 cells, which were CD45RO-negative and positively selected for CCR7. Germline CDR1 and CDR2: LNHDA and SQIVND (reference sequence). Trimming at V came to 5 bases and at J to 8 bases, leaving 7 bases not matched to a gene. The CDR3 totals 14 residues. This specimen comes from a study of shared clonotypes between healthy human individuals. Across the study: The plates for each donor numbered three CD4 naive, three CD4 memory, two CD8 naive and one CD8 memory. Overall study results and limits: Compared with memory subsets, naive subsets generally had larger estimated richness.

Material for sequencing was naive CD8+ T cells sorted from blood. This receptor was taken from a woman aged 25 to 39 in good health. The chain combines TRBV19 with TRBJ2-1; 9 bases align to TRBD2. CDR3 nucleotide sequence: TGTGCCAGTAGTGGAGTAGCGGGAGCGGATGAGCAGTTCTTC. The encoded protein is CASSGVAGADEQFF. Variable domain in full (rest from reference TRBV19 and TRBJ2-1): DGGITQSPKYLFRKEGQNVTLSCEQNLNHDAMYWYRQDPGQGLRLIYYSQIVNDFQKGDIAEGYSVSREKKESFPLTVTSAQKNPTAFYLCASSGVAGADEQFFGPGTRLTVL.